The table lists the clone carrying this T cell receptor (beta chain) with many counts. The antigen is undetermined. This entry comes from a study of T cell repertoires in cytomegalovirus infection. About the research overall: The authors used CMV epitopes that were HLA-C-restricted (recently identified) and HLA-B-restricted (well studied). It can be stated that public TCR beta signatures indicated CMV infection as well as a matching HLA type. Findings and limits, study-wide: Identification of carriers of CMV plus the relevant HLA was achieved through cumulative public TCR beta family frequency. The study found HLA-C-restricted CMV-specific TCR beta clonotypes dominating the ex vivo response.

Trimming removed 3 bases from V and 9 bases from J, with 15 bases in between. CDR3 length: 13 residues. Germline CDR1 is DFQATT and CDR2 is SNEGSKA (reference sequence). TCRdb reanalysed the reads using MiXCR and keeps one entry per CDR3 protein. The sample has 300,000 or so distinct CDR3 sequences, 20% to 25% seen once; the top ten hold 13%. The receptor was isolated from a human donor in good health (CMV status not recorded). Some clones in this sample may be carry-over from other donors' samples. V is TRBV20-1 and J is TRBJ2-1; D possibly corresponds to TRBD2 (5 bases). The starting material was cultured PBMCs, obtained from culture after CMV antigen stimulation. CDR3 protein: CSARPPGRGEQFF. The CDR3 DNA reads TGCAGTGCTAGGCCCCCGGGGAGAGGTGAGCAGTTCTTC.